The 21 T cell receptor beta chains below all came from one sample that was sequenced in a study of beta chain features in type 1 diabetes. Overall study findings and caveats: Among all four CD4+ subsets, Type 1 diabetes patients had TCRB CDR3s that were moderately but significantly shorter.

The antigens these receptors bind are not known. The authors reverse transcribed all of the isolated RNA, so sequencing captured expressed TCRB transcripts. Sequencing used immunoSEQ multiplex PCR; TCRdb keeps in-frame clones, though not all of them. The sample holds more than 550,000 clones, over 13% seen once. Input material: naive CD4+ T cells from blood. These TCRs come from a man between 18 and 29 years old with type 1 diabetes.

The chain employs TRBV7-9 and TRBJ2-3; D gene uncertain. The CDR3 spans 18 residues. Trimming cost V 3 bases and J 2 bases, with 21 bases left between them. Germline V gene lookup returns CDR1 SEHNR and CDR2 FQNEAQ (reference sequence). Written as DNA, the CDR3 is TGTGCCAGCAGCTTTGAGAGTCGGCCTATTGACCCCACAGATACGCAGTATTTT. Its translation is CASSFESRPIDPTDTQYF.

The sample holds a few counts of this clone. This chain joins TRBV9 and TRBJ2-3; the D gene is possibly TRBD2 (5 bases). This CDR3 spans 14 amino acids. The V and J ends lost 0 bases and 8 bases respectively, with 13 bases between them. Germline assignment: CDR1 SGDLS and CDR2 YYNGEE. The CDR3 reads CASSVDPASPTQYF. The CDR3 DNA reads TGTGCCAGCAGCGTAGACCCGGCTAGCCCTACGCAGTATTTT.

The chain carries TRBV30 and TRBJ1-1, with D unresolved. Trimming left V 1 base short and J 10 bases short, with 13 bases between. The CDR3 extends over 12 amino acids. CDR1 GTSNPN and CDR2 SVGIG come from the germline V gene (reference sequence). For the CDR3, the DNA is TGTGCCTGGAGTGGGGTTTGGAGTGGAGCTTTCTTT. Translation gives CAWSGVWSGAFF.

This clone was recorded a few times. This sequence joins TRBV4-2 and TRBJ2-5; D may be TRBD2 (6 bases). From germline, CDR1 is LGHNA and CDR2 YNFKEQ. Trimming pared 2 bases from V and 2 bases from J, leaving 9 bases between. The CDR3 runs 14 residues. The CDR3: CASSQRDSQETQYF. The CDR3 coding sequence is TGTGCCAGCAGCCAAAGGGACTCGCAAGAGACCCAGTACTTC.

The rearrangement links TRBV13 to TRBJ2-7; TRBD1 is a possible D gene (5 bases). The V and J ends lost 3 bases and 5 bases respectively, with 8 bases between them. The CDR3 consists of 12 residues. CDR1 PRHDT and CDR2 FYEKMQ come from the germline V gene (reference sequence). Here the CDR3 reads CASSFRVHEQYF. The CDR3 DNA reads as TGTGCCAGCAGCTTCAGGGTTCACGAGCAGTACTTC.

This clone was found a few times. The chain recombines TRBV30 with TRBJ2-3; D uncertain. V lost 1 base and J 4 bases, leaving 6 bases between the germline ends. The CDR3 extends over 12 amino acids. Germline V gene data show CDR1 as GTSNPN and CDR2 as SVGIG (reference sequence). The CDR3 region has the DNA TGTGCCTGGAGTGATGCGGCAGATACGCAGTATTTT. Translating it yields CAWSDAADTQYF.

This clone was counted between two and nine times. The chain couples TRBV29-1 to TRBJ2-3; the D is unclear. Germline V gene sequence: CDR1 SQVTM, CDR2 ANQGSEA. Trimming pared 4 bases from V and 3 bases from J, leaving 8 bases between. This CDR3 region has 12 residues. The CDR3 is CSVGSRTDTQYF. The CDR3 DNA follows: TGCAGCGTTGGAAGTCGGACAGATACGCAGTATTTT.

This clone was seen a handful of times. The V call is TRBV11-2, the J call TRBJ2-6; tentatively, D is TRBD2 (5 bases). V dropped 11 bases and J dropped 4 bases, with 18 bases sitting between them. The CDR3 has 15 residues. CDR1 and CDR2 (germline): SGHAT, FQNNGV. CDR3 in amino acids: CAARESYTGANVLTF. In DNA form, the CDR3 reads TGTGCCGCCCGGGAATCCTACACCGGGGCCAACGTCCTGACTTTC.

The sample holds a few counts of this clone. The chain recombines TRBV30 with TRBJ2-7; D is perhaps TRBD1 (6 bases). Germline V gene lookup returns CDR1 GTSNPN and CDR2 SVGIG (reference sequence). The ends were cut back, 2 bases at V and 5 bases at J, with 10 bases in the middle. The CDR3 length is 12 residues. The CDR3 loop is CAWSRQANEQYF. CDR3 DNA sequence: TGTGCCTGGAGTAGACAGGCGAACGAGCAGTACTTC.

A remark on this clone: This same CDR3 is encoded by further DNA sequences in the sample. The chain is built from TRBV6-5 and TRBJ2-7; 9 bases match TRBD1. In germline, CDR1 is MNHEY, CDR2 SVGAGI. The CDR3 has 15 amino acids. Trimming cost V 3 bases and J 0 bases; bases outside gene matches: 3. The CDR3 here is CASSYAGQGSYEQYF. CDR3 DNA: TGTGCCAGCAGTTATGCGGGACAGGGCTCCTACGAGCAGTACTTC.

This clone appeared a few times. The genes are TRBV6-1 and TRBJ1-2; D is possibly TRBD1 (5 bases). V was clipped by 4 bases and J by 0 bases, with 6 bases between them. CDR3 length equals 13 residues. Germline values: CDR1 MNHNS, CDR2 SASEGT. The CDR3 reads CASSVTANYGYTF. For the CDR3, the DNA is TGTGCCAGCAGTGTGACAGCTAACTATGGCTACACCTTC.

Turning to this clone: This same CDR3 is encoded by further DNA sequences in the sample. CDR3 coding DNA: TGCAGCGTCCTACAGGGGAGCAATCAGCCCCAGCATTTT. Its protein is CSVLQGSNQPQHF. The chain employs TRBV29-1 and TRBJ1-5; TRBD1 agrees at 7 bases. With 6 bases clipped from V and 1 base from J, the junction kept 3 bases outside the gene matches. CDR1 SQVTM and CDR2 ANQGSEA come from the germline V gene. This CDR3 is 13 amino acids long.

This clone showed up just a few times. The rearrangement links TRBV13 to TRBJ2-7; D not resolved. The CDR3 consists of 15 residues. Germline assignment: CDR1 PRHDT and CDR2 FYEKMQ (reference sequence). The ends were cut back, 5 bases at V and 0 bases at J, with 14 bases in the middle. The CDR3 DNA sequence: TGTGCCAGCAGCGGTGGTAGTAAGGTCTCCTACGAGCAGTACTTC. Its protein product is CASSGGSKVSYEQYF.

The genes are TRBV4-3 and TRBJ1-1; TRBD1 might be the D (5 bases). Trimming took off 0 bases at V and 3 bases at J, with 11 bases between the two ends. Germline values: CDR1 LGHNA, CDR2 YSLEER. The CDR3 extends over 15 amino acids. This chain's CDR3 is CASSQDRTIDTEAFF. Written as DNA, the CDR3 is TGCGCCAGCAGCCAAGATCGGACAATTGACACTGAAGCTTTCTTT.

Note on this clone: The sample holds other DNA sequences that translate to the same CDR3. The genes are TRBV18 and TRBJ2-5; the D call may be TRBD1 or TRBD2 (5 bases each). Germline CDR1 reads KGHSH; CDR2 reads LQKENI. The CDR3 runs to 13 residues. With 3 bases removed from V and 2 bases from J, the gap between germline ends came to 7 bases. For the CDR3, the DNA is TGTGCCAGCTCACCCGGGACGCAAGAGACCCAGTACTTC. Translated, it gives CASSPGTQETQYF.

The V call is TRBV19, the J call TRBJ1-5, with 8 nucleotides matching TRBD1. The CDR3 runs to 13 residues. The V gene end was trimmed by 3 bases and the J gene end by 8 bases; junction bases not matched to a gene: 3. The germline V gene encodes CDR1 LNHDA and CDR2 SQIVND (reference sequence). CDR3 region: CASSMDRAEPQHF. In DNA form, the CDR3 reads TGTGCCAGTAGTATGGACAGGGCAGAGCCCCAGCATTTT.

The chain couples TRBV25-1 to TRBJ1-3, with D perhaps matching TRBD1 (6 bases). The CDR3 length is 15 residues. Germline loops: CDR1 MGHDK, CDR2 SYGVNS. Trimming removed 4 bases at V and 3 bases at J, with 13 bases between. This chain's CDR3 is CASSGAGAGGNTIYF. CDR3 coding DNA: TGTGCCAGCAGTGGCGCGGGGGCAGGTGGAAACACCATATATTTT.

This chain joins TRBV30 and TRBJ2-7; 15 bases map to TRBD2. The CDR3 totals 14 residues. Germline trimming cut 5 bases from V and 2 bases from J; bases unmatched to any gene: 1. Per the germline V gene, CDR1 is GTSNPN and CDR2 is SVGIG (reference sequence). The CDR3: CAWWTSGRAYEQYF. The CDR3 coding sequence is TGTGCCTGGTGGACTAGCGGGAGGGCCTACGAGCAGTACTTC. The variable domain in full, completed from reference TRBV30 and TRBJ2-7, reads SQTIHQWPATLVQPVGSPLSLECTVEGTSNPNLYWYRQAAGRGLQLLFYSVGIGQISSEVPQNLSASRPQDRQFILSSKKLLLSDSGFYLCAWWTSGRAYEQYFGPGTRLTVT.

This clone came up a few times. The rearrangement joins TRBV2 to TRBJ2-2; TRBD2 is a possible D gene (6 bases). Germline-derived CDR1 and CDR2 are SNHLY and FYNNEI. The CDR3 extends over 15 amino acids. The V end lost 7 bases, the J end lost 2 bases, and 14 bases lay between the germline ends. This CDR3 reads CASKVGTSNTGELFF. CDR3 DNA: TGTGCCAGCAAGGTCGGGACTTCAAACACCGGGGAGCTGTTTTTT.

The rearrangement links TRBV29-1 to TRBJ1-1, with a tentative D call TRBD1 (6 bases). Germline-derived CDR1 and CDR2 are SQVTM and ANQGSEA. The CDR3 has 10 amino acids. The V end was cut by 4 bases, the J end by 11 bases, with 11 bases between. In DNA, the CDR3 is TGCAGCGTTGTAGGGGGTAACGCTTTCTTT. This translates into CSVVGGNAFF.

This clone turned up a few times. The chain couples TRBV2 to TRBJ2-3; no clear D. The germline V and J ends were trimmed by 9 bases and 2 bases, with 15 bases remaining between them. Germline CDR1 SNHLY, CDR2 FYNNEI. CDR3 length equals 14 residues. CDR3 region: CARSGTLSTDTQYF. The CDR3 DNA sequence: TGTGCCAGATCCGGAACTCTCTCCACAGATACGCAGTATTTT.